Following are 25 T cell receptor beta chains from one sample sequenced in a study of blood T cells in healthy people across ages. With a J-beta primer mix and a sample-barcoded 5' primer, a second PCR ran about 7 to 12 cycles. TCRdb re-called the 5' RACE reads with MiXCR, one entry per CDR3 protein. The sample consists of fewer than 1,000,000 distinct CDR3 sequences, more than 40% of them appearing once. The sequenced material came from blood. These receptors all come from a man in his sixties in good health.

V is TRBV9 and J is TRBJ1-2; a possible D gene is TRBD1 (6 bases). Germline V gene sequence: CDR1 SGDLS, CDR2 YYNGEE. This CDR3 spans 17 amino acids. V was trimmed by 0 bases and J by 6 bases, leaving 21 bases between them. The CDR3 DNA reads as TGTGCCAGCAGCGTAGAAGAGGTTGGGGGGGGCCACGATGGCTACACCTTC. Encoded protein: CASSVEEVGGGHDGYTF.

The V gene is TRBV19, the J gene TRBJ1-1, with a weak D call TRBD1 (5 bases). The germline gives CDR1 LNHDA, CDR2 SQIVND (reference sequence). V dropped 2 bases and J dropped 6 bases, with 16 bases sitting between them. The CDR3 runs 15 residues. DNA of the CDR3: TGTGCCAGTAGTATATCGGTGCTGGGGGGACCTGAAGCTTTCTTT. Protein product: CASSISVLGGPEAFF.

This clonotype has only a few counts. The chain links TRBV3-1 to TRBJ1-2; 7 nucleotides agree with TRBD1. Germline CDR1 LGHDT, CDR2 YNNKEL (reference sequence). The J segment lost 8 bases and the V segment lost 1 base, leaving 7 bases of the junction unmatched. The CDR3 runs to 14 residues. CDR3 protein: CASSQAIQGKGYTF. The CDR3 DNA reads TGTGCCAGCAGCCAAGCCATACAGGGGAAGGGCTACACCTTC.

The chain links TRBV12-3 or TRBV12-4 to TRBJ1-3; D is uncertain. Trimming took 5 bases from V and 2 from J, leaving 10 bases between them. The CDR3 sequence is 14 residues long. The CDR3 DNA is TGTGCCAGCAGTACGGACCGAGCTGGAAACACCATATATTTT. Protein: CASSTDRAGNTIYF.

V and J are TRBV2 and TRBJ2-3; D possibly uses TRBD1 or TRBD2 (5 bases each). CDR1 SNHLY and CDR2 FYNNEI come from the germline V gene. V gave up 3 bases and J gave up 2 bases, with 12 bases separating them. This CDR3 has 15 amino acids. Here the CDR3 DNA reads TGTGCCAGCAGTGAGGGACGGAGTATCACAGATACGCAGTATTTT. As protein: CASSEGRSITDTQYF. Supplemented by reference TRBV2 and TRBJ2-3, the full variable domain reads EPEVTQTPSHQVTQMGQEVILRCVPISNHLYFYWYRQILGQKVEFLVSFYNNEISEKSEIFDDQFSVERPDGSNFTLKIRSTKLEDSAMYFCASSEGRSITDTQYFGPGTRLTVL.

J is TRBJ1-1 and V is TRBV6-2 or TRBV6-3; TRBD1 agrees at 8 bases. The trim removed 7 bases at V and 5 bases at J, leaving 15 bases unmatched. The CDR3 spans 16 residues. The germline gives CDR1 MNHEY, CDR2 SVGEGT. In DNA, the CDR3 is TGTGCCAGCAATTCCGGCAATCAGGGGGCGAGGACTGAAGCTTTCTTT. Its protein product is CASNSGNQGARTEAFF.

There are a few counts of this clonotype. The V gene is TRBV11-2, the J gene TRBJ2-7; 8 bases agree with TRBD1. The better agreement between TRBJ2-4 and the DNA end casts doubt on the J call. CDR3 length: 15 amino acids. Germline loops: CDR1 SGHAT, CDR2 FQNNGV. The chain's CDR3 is CASSPVGQGVHIQYF. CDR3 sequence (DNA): TGTGCCAGCAGCCCGGTCGGACAGGGTGTTCACATTCAGTACTTC.

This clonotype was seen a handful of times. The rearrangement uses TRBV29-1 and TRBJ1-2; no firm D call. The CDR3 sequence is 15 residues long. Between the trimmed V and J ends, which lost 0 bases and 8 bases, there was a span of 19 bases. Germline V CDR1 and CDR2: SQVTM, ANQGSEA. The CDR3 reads CSVEDLRNRDTGYTF. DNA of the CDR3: TGCAGCGTTGAAGATCTTAGGAACAGAGATACGGGCTACACCTTC.

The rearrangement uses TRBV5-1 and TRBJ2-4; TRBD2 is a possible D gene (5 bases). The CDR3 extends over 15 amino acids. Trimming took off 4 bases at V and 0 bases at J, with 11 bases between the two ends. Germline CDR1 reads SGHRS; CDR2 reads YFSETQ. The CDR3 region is CASSELRGAKNIQYF. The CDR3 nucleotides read TGCGCCAGCAGCGAATTACGGGGAGCCAAAAACATTCAGTACTTC.

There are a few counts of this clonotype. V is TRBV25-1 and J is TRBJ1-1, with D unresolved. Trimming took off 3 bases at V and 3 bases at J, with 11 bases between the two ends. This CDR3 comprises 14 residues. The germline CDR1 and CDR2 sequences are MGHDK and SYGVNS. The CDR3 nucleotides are TGTGCCAGCAGTGAGTCACTAGAGGACACTGAAGCTTTCTTT. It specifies CASSESLEDTEAFF. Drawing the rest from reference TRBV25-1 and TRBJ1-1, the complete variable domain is EADIYQTPRYLVIGTGKKITLECSQTMGHDKMYWYQQDPGMELHLIHYSYGVNSTEKGDLSSESTVSRIRTEHFPLTLESARPSHTSQYLCASSESLEDTEAFFGQGTRLTVV.

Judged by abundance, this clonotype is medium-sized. For the CDR3, the DNA is TGTGCCAGCAGCTTAGGACAGGGGATTGCGTACGAGCAGTACTTC. Amino acids: CASSLGQGIAYEQYF. V gene TRBV7-2 combines with J gene TRBJ2-7, with 8 bases fitting TRBD1. The germline V gene encodes CDR1 SGHTA and CDR2 FQGNSA. Unmatched junction bases numbered 6, after V lost 1 base and J lost 4 bases. This CDR3 is 15 amino acids long.

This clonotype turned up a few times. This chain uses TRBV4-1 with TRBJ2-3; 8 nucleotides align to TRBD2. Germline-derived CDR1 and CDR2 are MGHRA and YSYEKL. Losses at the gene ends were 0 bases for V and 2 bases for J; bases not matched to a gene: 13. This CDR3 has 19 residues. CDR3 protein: CASSQDMGLSGTYTDTQYF. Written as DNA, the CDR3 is TGCGCCAGCAGCCAAGACATGGGACTTAGCGGGACGTACACAGATACGCAGTATTTT.

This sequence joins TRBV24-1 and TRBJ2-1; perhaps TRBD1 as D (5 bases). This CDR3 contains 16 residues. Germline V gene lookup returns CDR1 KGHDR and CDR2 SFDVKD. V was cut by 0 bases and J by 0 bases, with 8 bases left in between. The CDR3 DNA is TGTGCCACCAGTGATTTGAGTCAGGGCTCCTACAATGAGCAGTTCTTC. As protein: CATSDLSQGSYNEQFF.

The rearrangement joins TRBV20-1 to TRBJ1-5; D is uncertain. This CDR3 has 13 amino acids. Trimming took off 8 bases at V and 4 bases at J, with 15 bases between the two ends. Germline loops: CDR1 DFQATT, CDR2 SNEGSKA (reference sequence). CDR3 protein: CSPIYLENQPQHF. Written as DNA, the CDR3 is TGCAGTCCCATCTACTTGGAAAATCAGCCCCAGCATTTT.

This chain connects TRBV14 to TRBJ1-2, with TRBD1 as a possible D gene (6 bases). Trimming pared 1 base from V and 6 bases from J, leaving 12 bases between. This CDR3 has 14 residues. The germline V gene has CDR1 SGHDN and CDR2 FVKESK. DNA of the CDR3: TGTGCCAGCAGCCAAGGAGGACAGCACCATGGCTACACCTTC. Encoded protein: CASSQGGQHHGYTF.

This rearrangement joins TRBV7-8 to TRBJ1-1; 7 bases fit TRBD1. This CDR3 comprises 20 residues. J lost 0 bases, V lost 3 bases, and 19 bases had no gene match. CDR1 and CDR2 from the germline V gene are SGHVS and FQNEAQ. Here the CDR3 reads CASSLFPLTGVKRVNTEAFF. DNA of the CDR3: TGTGCCAGCAGCTTGTTTCCCCTCACAGGGGTGAAAAGGGTGAACACTGAAGCTTTCTTT.

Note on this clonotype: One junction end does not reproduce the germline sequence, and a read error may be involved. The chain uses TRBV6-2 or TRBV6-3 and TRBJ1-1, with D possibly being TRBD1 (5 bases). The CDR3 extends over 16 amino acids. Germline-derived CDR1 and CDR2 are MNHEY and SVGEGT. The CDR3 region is CASSYSELGRRTETFF. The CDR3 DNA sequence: TGTGCCAGCAGTTACTCGGAGTTGGGGCGACGCACTGAAACTTTCTTT.

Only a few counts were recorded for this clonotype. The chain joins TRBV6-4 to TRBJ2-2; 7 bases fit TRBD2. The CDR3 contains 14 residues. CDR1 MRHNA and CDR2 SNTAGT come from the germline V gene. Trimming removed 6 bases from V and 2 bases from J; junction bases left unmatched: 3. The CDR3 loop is CASRAGLNTGELFF. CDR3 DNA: TGTGCCAGCAGAGCGGGATTAAACACCGGGGAGCTGTTTTTT.

The CDR3 spells CSARGEGRNTEAFF. Written as DNA, the CDR3 is TGCAGTGCTAGAGGCGAGGGACGGAACACTGAAGCTTTCTTT. This sequence joins TRBV20-1 and TRBJ1-1; D possibly corresponds to TRBD1 (5 bases). The ends were cut back, 1 base at V and 1 base at J, with 10 bases in the middle. Germline CDR1 is DFQATT and CDR2 is SNEGSKA (reference sequence). The CDR3 runs to 14 residues.

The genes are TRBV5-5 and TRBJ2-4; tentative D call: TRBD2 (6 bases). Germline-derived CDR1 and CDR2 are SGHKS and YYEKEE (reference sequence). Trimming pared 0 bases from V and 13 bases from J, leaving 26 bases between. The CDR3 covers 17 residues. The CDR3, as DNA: TGTGCCAGCAGCTTGGTCCCCGGGACGAGCGGGCCGGTGGGGCAGTACTTC. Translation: CASSLVPGTSGPVGQYF. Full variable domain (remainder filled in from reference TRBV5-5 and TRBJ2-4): DAGVTQSPTHLIKTRGQQVTLRCSPISGHKSVSWYQQVLGQGPQFIFQYYEKEERGRGNFPDRFSARQFPNYSSELNVNALLLGDSALYLCASSLVPGTSGPVGQYFGAGTRLSVL.

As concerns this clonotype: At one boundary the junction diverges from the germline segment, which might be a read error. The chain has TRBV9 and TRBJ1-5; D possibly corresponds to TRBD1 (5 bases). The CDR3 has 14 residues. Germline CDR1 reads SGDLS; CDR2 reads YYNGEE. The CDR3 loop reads CASSLGGSNQPRHF. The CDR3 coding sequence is TGTGCCAGCAGCCTGGGGGGAAGCAATCAGCCCCGGCATTTT. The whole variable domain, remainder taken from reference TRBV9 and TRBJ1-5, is DSGVTQTPKHLITATGQRVTLRCSPRSGDLSVYWYQQSLDQGLQFLIQYYNGEERAKGNILERFSAQQFPDLHSELNLSSLELGDSALYFCASSLGGSNQPRHFGDGTRLSIL.

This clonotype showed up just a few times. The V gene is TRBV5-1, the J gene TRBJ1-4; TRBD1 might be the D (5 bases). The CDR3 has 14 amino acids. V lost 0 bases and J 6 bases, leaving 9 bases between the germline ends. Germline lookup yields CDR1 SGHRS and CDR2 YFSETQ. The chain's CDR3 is CASSLAGTYEKLFF. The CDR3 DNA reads TGCGCCAGCAGCTTGGCAGGGACGTATGAAAAACTGTTTTTT.

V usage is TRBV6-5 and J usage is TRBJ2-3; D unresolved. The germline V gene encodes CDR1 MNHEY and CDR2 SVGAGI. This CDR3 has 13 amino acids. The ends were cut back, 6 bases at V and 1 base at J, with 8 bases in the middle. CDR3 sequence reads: CASRPDGTDTQYF. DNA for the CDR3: TGTGCCAGCAGGCCGGACGGCACAGATACGCAGTATTTT.

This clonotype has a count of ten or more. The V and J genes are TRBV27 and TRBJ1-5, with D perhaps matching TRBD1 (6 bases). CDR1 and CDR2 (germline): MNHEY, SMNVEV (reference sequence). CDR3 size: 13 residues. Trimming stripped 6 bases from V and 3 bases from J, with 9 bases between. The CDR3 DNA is TGTGCCAGCAGGAGGGGGTACAATCAGCCCCAGCATTTT. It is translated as CASRRGYNQPQHF.

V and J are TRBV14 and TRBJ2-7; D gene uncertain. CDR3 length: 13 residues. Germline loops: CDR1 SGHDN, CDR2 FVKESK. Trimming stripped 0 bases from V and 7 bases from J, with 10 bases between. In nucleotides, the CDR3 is TGTGCCAGCAGCCAAGATTTGTCTGGAGAGCAGTACTTC. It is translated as CASSQDLSGEQYF.